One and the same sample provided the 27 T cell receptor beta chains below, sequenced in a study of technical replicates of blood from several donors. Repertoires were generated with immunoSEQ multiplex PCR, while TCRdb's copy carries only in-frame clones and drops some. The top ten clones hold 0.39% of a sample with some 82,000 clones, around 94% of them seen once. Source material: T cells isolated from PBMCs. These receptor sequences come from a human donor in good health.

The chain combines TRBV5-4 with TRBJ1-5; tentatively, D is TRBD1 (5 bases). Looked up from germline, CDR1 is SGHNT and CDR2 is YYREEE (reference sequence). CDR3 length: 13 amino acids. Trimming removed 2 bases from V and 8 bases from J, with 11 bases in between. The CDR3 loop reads CASSFGGREPQHF. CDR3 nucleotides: TGTGCCAGCAGCTTTGGGGGGAGGGAGCCCCAGCATTTT.

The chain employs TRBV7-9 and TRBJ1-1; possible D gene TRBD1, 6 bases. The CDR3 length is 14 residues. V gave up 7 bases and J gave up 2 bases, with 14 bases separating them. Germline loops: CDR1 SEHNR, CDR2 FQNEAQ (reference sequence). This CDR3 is CASTKGGGNTEAFF. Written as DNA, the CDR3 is TGTGCCAGCACCAAAGGGGGGGGAAACACTGAAGCTTTCTTT.

The CDR3 region is CASSSQREGLTYEQYF. In DNA form, the CDR3 reads TGTGCCAGCAGCTCCCAGCGGGAGGGCCTAACCTACGAGCAGTACTTC. V is TRBV7-9 and J is TRBJ2-7, with 10 bases identical to TRBD2. The germline V gene has CDR1 SEHNR and CDR2 FQNEAQ (reference sequence). CDR3 length: 16 residues. The ends lost 4 bases at V and 2 bases at J; junction bases unmatched: 8.

CDR3 region: CASSLDGRASNEQFF. DNA for the CDR3: TGTGCCAGCAGCTTGGACGGGAGGGCCTCCAATGAGCAGTTCTTC. The genes are TRBV5-4 and TRBJ2-1, with 8 positions matching TRBD2. The CDR3 contains 15 residues. The ends lost 0 bases at V and 6 bases at J; junction bases unmatched: 5. CDR1 and CDR2 from the germline V gene are SGHNT and YYREEE (reference sequence).

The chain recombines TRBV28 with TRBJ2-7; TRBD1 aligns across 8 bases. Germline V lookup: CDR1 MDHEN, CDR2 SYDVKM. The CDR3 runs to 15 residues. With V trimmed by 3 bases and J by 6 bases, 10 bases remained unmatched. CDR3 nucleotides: TGTGCCAGCAGTTTGTCCCGGGACAGGAAGGCCGAGCAGTACTTC. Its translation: CASSLSRDRKAEQYF.

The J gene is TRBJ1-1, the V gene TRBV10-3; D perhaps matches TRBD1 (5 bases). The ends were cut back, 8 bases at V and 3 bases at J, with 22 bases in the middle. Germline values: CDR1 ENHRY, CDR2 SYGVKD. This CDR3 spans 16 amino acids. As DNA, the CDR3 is TGTGCCATCGGGCGCCGACCGTCGGGGGTTTACACTGAAGCTTTCTTT. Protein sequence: CAIGRRPSGVYTEAFF.

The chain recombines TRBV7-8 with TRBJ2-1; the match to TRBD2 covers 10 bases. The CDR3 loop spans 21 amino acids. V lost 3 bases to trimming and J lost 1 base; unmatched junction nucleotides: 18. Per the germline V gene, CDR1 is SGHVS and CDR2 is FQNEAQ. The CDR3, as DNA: TGTGCCAGCAGCTTCCATCCCGTCGCTAGCGGGAGATATGGGTCCTACAATGAGCAGTTCTTC. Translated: CASSFHPVASGRYGSYNEQFF.

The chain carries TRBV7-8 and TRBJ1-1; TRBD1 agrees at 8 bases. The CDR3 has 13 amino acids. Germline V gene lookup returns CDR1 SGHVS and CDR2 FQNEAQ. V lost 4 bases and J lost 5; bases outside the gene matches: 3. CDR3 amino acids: CASSWYRGTEAFF. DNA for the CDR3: TGTGCCAGCAGCTGGTACAGGGGGACTGAAGCTTTCTTT.

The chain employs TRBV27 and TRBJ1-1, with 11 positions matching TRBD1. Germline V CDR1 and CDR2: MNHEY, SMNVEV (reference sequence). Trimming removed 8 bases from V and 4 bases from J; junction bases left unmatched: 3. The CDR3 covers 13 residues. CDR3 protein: CASRDRGITEAFF. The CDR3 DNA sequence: TGTGCCAGCCGGGACAGGGGGATCACTGAAGCTTTCTTT.

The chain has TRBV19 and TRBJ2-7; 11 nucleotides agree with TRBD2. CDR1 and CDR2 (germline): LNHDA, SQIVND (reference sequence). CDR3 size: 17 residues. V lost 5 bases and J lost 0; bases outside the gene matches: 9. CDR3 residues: CASSFGTSGSSSYEQYF. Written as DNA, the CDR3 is TGTGCCAGTAGTTTCGGGACTAGCGGTTCAAGCTCCTACGAGCAGTACTTC. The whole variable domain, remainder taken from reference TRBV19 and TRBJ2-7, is DGGITQSPKYLFRKEGQNVTLSCEQNLNHDAMYWYRQDPGQGLRLIYYSQIVNDFQKGDIAEGYSVSREKKESFPLTVTSAQKNPTAFYLCASSFGTSGSSSYEQYFGPGTRLTVT.

The CDR3 region has the DNA TGTGCCAGCAGTTTCGGGGGGGCCAACGAGCAGTACTTC. It yields the protein CASSFGGANEQYF. The chain links TRBV28 to TRBJ2-7, with 8 nucleotides matching TRBD2. Germline V CDR1 and CDR2: MDHEN, SYDVKM. The CDR3 is made up of 13 amino acids. Trimming cost V 3 bases and J 5 bases; bases outside gene matches: 3.

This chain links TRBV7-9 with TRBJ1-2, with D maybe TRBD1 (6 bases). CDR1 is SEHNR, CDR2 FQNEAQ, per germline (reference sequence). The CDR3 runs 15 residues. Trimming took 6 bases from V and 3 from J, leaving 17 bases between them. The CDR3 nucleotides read TGTGCCAGCAGTCTCGGGACACCCGAATACTATGGCTACACCTTC. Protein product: CASSLGTPEYYGYTF.

The CDR3, as DNA: TGTGCCAGCAGCCCCATCAGATTTAGCGGGAGCGGGAATGAGCAGTTCTTC. Amino acids: CASSPIRFSGSGNEQFF. The chain carries TRBV7-2 and TRBJ2-1; 9 bases match TRBD2. V trimming: 5 bases; J trimming: 7 bases; junction bases outside the gene matches: 15. The CDR3 is 17 residues long. Germline V CDR1 and CDR2: SGHTA, FQGNSA. The variable domain in full, with the rest retrieved from reference TRBV7-2 and TRBJ2-1, is GAGVSQSPSNKVTEKGKDVELRCDPISGHTALYWYRQSLGQGLEFLIYFQGNSAPDKSGLPSDRFSAERTGGSVSTLTIQRTQQEDSAVYLCASSPIRFSGSGNEQFFGPGTRLTVL.

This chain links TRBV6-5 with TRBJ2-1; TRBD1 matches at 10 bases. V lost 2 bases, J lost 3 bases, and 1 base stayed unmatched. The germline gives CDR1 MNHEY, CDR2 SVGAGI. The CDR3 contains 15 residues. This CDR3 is CASSYGTGVYNEQFF. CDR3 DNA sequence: TGTGCCAGCAGTTACGGGACAGGGGTCTACAATGAGCAGTTCTTC.

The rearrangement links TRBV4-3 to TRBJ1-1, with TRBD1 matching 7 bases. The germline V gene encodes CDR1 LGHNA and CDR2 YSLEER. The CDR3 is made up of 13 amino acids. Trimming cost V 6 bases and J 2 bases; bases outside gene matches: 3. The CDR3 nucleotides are TGCGCCAGCAGTCACAGGGGAAACACTGAAGCTTTCTTT. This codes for CASSHRGNTEAFF.

The CDR3 sequence is CASSGGTEGNQPQHF. CDR3 nucleotide sequence: TGTGCCAGCAGTGGAGGGACAGAGGGGAATCAGCCCCAGCATTTT. V gene TRBV25-1 combines with J gene TRBJ1-5; 7 bases map to TRBD1. The CDR3 consists of 15 residues. J was trimmed by 4 bases and V by 4 bases; bases with no gene match: 7. Germline V lookup: CDR1 MGHDK, CDR2 SYGVNS.

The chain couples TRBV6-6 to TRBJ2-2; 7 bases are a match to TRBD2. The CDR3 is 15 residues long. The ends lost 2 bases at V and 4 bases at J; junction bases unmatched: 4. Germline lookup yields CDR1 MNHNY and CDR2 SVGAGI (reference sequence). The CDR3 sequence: CASSYGGSGTGELFF. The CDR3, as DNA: TGTGCCAGCAGTTACGGCGGGAGTGGCACCGGGGAGCTGTTTTTT.

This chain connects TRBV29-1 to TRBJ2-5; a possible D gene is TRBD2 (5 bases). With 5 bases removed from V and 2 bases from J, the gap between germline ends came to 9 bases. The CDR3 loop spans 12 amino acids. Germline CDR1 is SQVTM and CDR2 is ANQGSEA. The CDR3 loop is CSVQRDQETQYF. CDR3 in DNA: TGCAGCGTTCAGAGGGATCAAGAGACCCAGTACTTC.

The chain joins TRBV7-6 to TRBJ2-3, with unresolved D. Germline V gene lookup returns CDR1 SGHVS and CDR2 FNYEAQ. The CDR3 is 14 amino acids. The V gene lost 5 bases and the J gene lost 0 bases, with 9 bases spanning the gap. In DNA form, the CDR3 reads TGTGCCAGCAGCAGCCCGCCGAGCACAGATACGCAGTATTTT. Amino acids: CASSSPPSTDTQYF.

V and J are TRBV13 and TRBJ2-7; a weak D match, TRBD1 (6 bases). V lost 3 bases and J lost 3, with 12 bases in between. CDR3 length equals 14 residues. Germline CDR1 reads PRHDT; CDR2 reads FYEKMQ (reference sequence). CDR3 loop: CASSLKGRGYEQYF. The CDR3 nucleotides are TGTGCCAGCAGCTTGAAAGGCAGGGGCTACGAGCAGTACTTC.

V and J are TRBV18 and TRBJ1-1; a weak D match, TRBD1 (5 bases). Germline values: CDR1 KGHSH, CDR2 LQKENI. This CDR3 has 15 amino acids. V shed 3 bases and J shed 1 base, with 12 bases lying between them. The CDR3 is CASSPPAGTNTEAFF. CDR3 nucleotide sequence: TGTGCCAGCTCACCTCCCGCGGGGACGAACACTGAAGCTTTCTTT.

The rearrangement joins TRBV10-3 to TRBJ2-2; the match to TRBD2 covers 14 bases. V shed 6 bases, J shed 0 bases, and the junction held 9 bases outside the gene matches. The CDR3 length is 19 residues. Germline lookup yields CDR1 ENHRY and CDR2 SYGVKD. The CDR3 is CAIRSRTSGGSSNTGELFF. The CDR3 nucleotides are TGTGCCATCAGATCCCGGACTAGCGGGGGGTCATCGAACACCGGGGAGCTGTTTTTT.

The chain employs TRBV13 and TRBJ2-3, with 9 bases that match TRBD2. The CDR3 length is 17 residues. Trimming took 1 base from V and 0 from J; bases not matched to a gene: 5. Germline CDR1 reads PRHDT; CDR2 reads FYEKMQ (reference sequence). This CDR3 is CASSLETSGKSTDTQYF. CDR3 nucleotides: TGTGCCAGCAGCTTAGAGACTAGCGGAAAGAGCACAGATACGCAGTATTTT.

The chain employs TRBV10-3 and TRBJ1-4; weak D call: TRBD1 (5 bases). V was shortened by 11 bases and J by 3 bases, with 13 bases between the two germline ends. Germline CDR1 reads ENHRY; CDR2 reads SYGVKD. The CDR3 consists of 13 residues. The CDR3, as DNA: TGTGCCGTGGCGGAAGGGGCTAATGAAAAACTGTTTTTT. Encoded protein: CAVAEGANEKLFF.

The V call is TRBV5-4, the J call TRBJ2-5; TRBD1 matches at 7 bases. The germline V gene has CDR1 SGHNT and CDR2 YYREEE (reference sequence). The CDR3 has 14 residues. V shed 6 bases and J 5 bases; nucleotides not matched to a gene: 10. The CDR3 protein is CASKKTGPGETQYF. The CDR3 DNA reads TGTGCCAGCAAAAAGACAGGGCCGGGGGAGACCCAGTACTTC.

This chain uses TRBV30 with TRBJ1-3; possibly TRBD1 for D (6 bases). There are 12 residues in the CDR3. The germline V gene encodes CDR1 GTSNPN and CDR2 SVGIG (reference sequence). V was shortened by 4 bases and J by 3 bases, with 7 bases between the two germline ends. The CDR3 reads CAWTGVGNTIYF. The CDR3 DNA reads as TGTGCCTGGACAGGGGTTGGAAACACCATATATTTT.

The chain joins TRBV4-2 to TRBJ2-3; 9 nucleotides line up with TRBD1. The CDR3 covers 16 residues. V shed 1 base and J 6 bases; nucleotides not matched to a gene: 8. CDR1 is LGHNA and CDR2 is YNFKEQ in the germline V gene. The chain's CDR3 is CASSQAGGQGTDTQYF. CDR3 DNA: TGTGCCAGCAGCCAAGCGGGGGGACAGGGAACCGATACGCAGTATTTT.